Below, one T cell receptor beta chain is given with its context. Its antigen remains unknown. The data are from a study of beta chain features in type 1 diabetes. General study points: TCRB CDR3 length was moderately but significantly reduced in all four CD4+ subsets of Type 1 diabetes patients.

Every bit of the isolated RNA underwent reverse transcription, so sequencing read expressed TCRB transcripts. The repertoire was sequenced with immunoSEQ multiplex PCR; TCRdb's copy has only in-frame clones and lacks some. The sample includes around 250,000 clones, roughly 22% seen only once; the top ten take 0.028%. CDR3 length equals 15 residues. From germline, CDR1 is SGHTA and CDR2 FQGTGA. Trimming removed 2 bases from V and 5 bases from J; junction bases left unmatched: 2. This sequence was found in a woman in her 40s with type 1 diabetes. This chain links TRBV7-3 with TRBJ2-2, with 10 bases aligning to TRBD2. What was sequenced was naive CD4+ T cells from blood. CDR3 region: CASSLLAGETGELFF. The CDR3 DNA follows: TGTGCCAGCAGCTTACTAGCGGGAGAAACCGGGGAGCTGTTTTTT.